The subject of this entry is one TCR beta chain. Its antigen is not known. These data come from a study of OX40 agonist ivuxolimab in advanced cancers. Study-level information: Patients received ivuxolimab, an agonistic anti-OX40 (CD134) antibody. Overall study findings and caveats: Among expanded peripheral T cells, antigen specificity went undetermined. Low levels of normalized T-cell clonal expansion also appeared in some nonresponders.

TCRdb's copy holds only in-frame clones and misses some; the assay was immunoSEQ multiplex PCR. The top ten hold under 0.95% of the sample, which has approximately 120,000 clones, around 93% seen once. CDR3 length equals 13 residues. V lost 6 bases and J lost 7, with 16 bases in between. In germline, CDR1 is SQVTM, CDR2 ANQGSEA. The sequences come from CD4+ or CD8+ T cells sorted from blood, collected in a trial of the OX40 agonist ivuxolimab. The chain carries TRBV29-1 and TRBJ2-1; possible D gene TRBD2, 5 bases. This TCR was sampled from an adult with an advanced solid tumor such as melanoma, head and neck, liver or kidney cancer. CDR3 region: CSVAGILGNEQFF. CDR3 in DNA: TGCAGCGTAGCCGGGATCCTAGGGAATGAGCAGTTCTTC.